The T cell receptor (beta chain) under discussion was sequenced for a study of a mutant IDH1 vaccine in newly diagnosed glioma. Study context: Beforehand, treatment had been radiotherapy, temozolomide, or both; the majority received both.

Study results and limitations: The vaccine induced immune responses, and these occurred in around 94% of patients.

Stated time point: baseline, week 1 (first vaccination visit). Noted treatment: pre-vaccination baseline after standard-of-care therapy. Donor tumors were new WHO grade 3 or 4 IDH1-mutant, ATRX-lost astrocytomas. TCRdb's table, derived via immunoSEQ multiplex PCR, lists solely in-frame clones and lacks some. The sample has 60,000 to 75,000 clones, 79% seen once. Germline trimming cut 4 bases from V and 3 bases from J; bases unmatched to any gene: 10. The CDR3 extends over 18 amino acids. CDR1 is SGDLS, CDR2 YYNGEE, per germline. On this clone itself: What it binds is unknown.

The rearrangement uses TRBV9 and TRBJ1-4, with 12 bases lining up with TRBD1. This receptor was obtained from a man aged 45-60 years with glioma. This material consisted of PBMCs, taken from a glioma patient treated with radiotherapy, temozolomide or both. CDR3 protein: CASSNNPGQGAANEKLFF. The CDR3 DNA follows: TGTGCCAGCAGCAATAATCCGGGACAGGGGGCAGCTAATGAAAAACTGTTTTTT.